The 10 T cell receptor beta chains given below trace back to one sample, sequenced in a study of T cell repertoires in cytomegalovirus infection (dated by TCRdb to about 2019). Sequencing instrument: Illumina HiSeq 1500. TCRdb redid the processing of the public reads, applying fastp at Q25 and MiXCR, and retained in-frame beta chains. Every entry covers one CDR3 protein and lists the most common genes and DNA from its rows. A total of roughly 570,000 distinct CDR3 sequences appear in this sample, approximately 40% of them only once. The ten largest clones add up to around 48% of the sample. The treatment or condition label for this specimen denotes: in vitro stimulation with specific CMV peptide epitopes to enrich CMV-specific T cells. These receptors lack a known antigen. The input for sequencing was cultured PBMCs, taken from culture after CMV antigen stimulation. Receptors originate from a human donor in good health (CMV status not recorded). Some clones in this sample may be carry-over from other donors' samples.

Only a few counts were recorded for this clonotype. The chain joins TRBV7-2 to TRBJ1-1; no firm D call. V lost 5 bases to trimming and J lost 9 bases, with 19 bases between them. There are 14 residues in the CDR3. The V gene's germline CDR1 is SGHTA and CDR2 FQGNSA. The CDR3 loop is CASSDPGVDVQAFF. CDR3 sequence (DNA): TGTGCCAGCAGCGATCCGGGCGTGGACGTTCAAGCTTTCTTT.

The chain links TRBV28 to TRBJ1-2, with a possible D match to TRBD1 (6 bases). The germline gives CDR1 MDHEN, CDR2 SYDVKM. This CDR3 is 13 amino acids long. V dropped 1 base and J dropped 8 bases, with 11 bases sitting between them. The CDR3 sequence: CASSLYREGGYTF. In DNA form, the CDR3 reads TGTGCCAGCAGTTTATACAGGGAGGGCGGCTACACCTTC.

The chain combines TRBV5-1 with TRBJ2-7; D is uncertain. Per the germline V gene, CDR1 is SGHRS and CDR2 is YFSETQ. Trimming removed 0 bases from V and 7 bases from J, with 14 bases in between. The CDR3 consists of 14 residues. CDR3 loop: CASSLGPERAEQYF. CDR3 DNA: TGCGCCAGCAGCTTGGGGCCGGAACGAGCTGAGCAGTACTTC.

This rearrangement joins TRBV12-3 or TRBV12-4 to TRBJ2-3; TRBD2 matches at 9 bases. The CDR3 runs 16 residues. Trimming cost V 4 bases and J 2 bases; bases outside gene matches: 7. CDR3 sequence reads: CASSSRRGGNTDTQYF. CDR3 sequence (DNA): TGTGCCAGCAGTTCAAGGCGGGGGGGGAACACAGATACGCAGTATTTT.

This clonotype has more than one count but fewer than ten. The J gene is TRBJ1-6, the V gene TRBV28; D remains ambiguous. Per germline, CDR1 MDHEN and CDR2 SYDVKM. This CDR3 has 14 amino acids. V was cut by 2 bases and J by 9 bases, with 11 bases left in between. The DNA for the CDR3 is TGTGCCAGCAGTTTAGGAGGGATTGGTTCACCCCTCCACTTT. Amino acids: CASSLGGIGSPLHF.

This clonotype was counted only a few times. The chain has TRBV12-3 or TRBV12-4 and TRBJ1-1; D is unclear. This CDR3 has 12 residues. The germline V and J ends were trimmed by 6 bases and 7 bases, with 12 bases remaining between them. CDR3 DNA: TGTGCCAGCAGGAGCGGCCTCCATGAAGCTTTCTTT. Its protein product is CASRSGLHEAFF.

This clonotype was counted a few times. V is TRBV12-3 or TRBV12-4 and J is TRBJ2-5, with D possibly being TRBD2 (6 bases). This CDR3 has 13 amino acids. The V gene lost 8 bases and the J gene lost 5 bases, with 15 bases spanning the gap. The CDR3 spells CASRLEGPETQYF. The CDR3 DNA is TGTGCCAGCCGTCTGGAGGGGCCGGAGACCCAGTACTTC.

The chain couples TRBV11-2 to TRBJ1-2; a possible D gene is TRBD1 (5 bases). In germline, CDR1 is SGHAT, CDR2 FQNNGV. The V and J ends lost 2 bases and 3 bases respectively, with 13 bases between them. The CDR3 contains 15 residues. The CDR3 spells CASSLLGDPDYGYTF. CDR3 coding DNA: TGTGCCAGCAGCTTATTAGGGGACCCGGACTATGGCTACACCTTC.

The CDR3 sequence: CASSVSGTGSYEQYF. The CDR3 bases are TGTGCCAGCAGTGTCTCCGGGACAGGCTCCTACGAGCAGTACTTC. The chain recombines TRBV6-1 with TRBJ2-7, with TRBD1 matching over 8 bases. This CDR3 is 15 amino acids long. With V trimmed by 4 bases and J by 0 bases, 5 bases remained unmatched. Germline V CDR1 and CDR2: MNHNS, SASEGT.

The chain carries TRBV5-1 and TRBJ2-1; 10 bases fit TRBD1. CDR3 length: 13 amino acids. J was trimmed by 6 bases and V by 7 bases; bases with no gene match: 4. Per the germline V gene, CDR1 is SGHRS and CDR2 is YFSETQ. CDR3 sequence reads: CASARDRGNEQFF. The CDR3 bases are TGCGCCAGCGCCCGGGACAGGGGCAATGAGCAGTTCTTC.